Here is one T cell receptor beta chain with its context. The entry originates in a study of T cells in tuberculosis. Study context: CD1B tetramers identified T cells specific for mycobacterial lipid GMM.

Only in-frame clones appear in the TCRdb table, and some are missing; sequencing was by immunoSEQ multiplex PCR. The table shows nearly 60,000 clones, with approximately 91% occurring only once. Thawed, overnight-rested PBMC were stained with GMM-loaded CD1B tetramer, viability dye and anti-CD3, then sorted. C32 glucose monomycolate from Rhodococcus equi was loaded onto the CD1B tetramers. Before cryopreservation, the sorted PBMC lost their CD14-expressing monocytes. The CDR3 is 13 residues long. Germline V gene lookup returns CDR1 MNHNS and CDR2 SASEGT. V lost 3 bases, J lost 11 bases, and 8 bases stayed unmatched.

The sequenced material came from CD1b-GMM tetramer-negative cells sorted from PBMCs. J is TRBJ2-7 and V is TRBV6-1, with 9 bases identical to TRBD1. This sequence originates from an adult woman with latent tuberculosis. CDR3 sequence: CASSERDRVDEYF. For the CDR3, the DNA is TGTGCCAGCAGTGAGAGGGACAGGGTAGATGAGTACTTC.